This T cell receptor beta chain was recorded in a study of Ad26.COV2.S vaccination and SARS-CoV-2 variants. This CDR3 is 15 amino acids long. Germline CDR1 and CDR2: SGHAT and FQNNGV. V was cut by 0 bases and J by 1 base, with 9 bases left in between. As for treatment: about 20 received Ad26.COV2.S at low or high dose, single or two shots; 5 received placebo; per-sample allocation not given. The study sampled participants on day 63 after the first vaccine or placebo injection. The protocol was immunoSEQ multiplex PCR, while the TCRdb copy is restricted to in-frame clones and leaves out a portion. The repertoire includes 400,000 or so clones, roughly nine tenths of them detected once, and more than 3% sits in the top ten.

This receptor was identified in a person between 18 and 60 years old who received the Ad26.COV2.S COVID-19 vaccine or a placebo. The chain links TRBV11-2 to TRBJ2-5; D unresolved. The sequencing here drew on peripheral blood, taken in a trial of Ad26.COV2.S vaccine versus placebo. The CDR3 is CASSLDRGFQETQYF. The CDR3 bases are TGTGCCAGCAGCTTAGATCGTGGGTTCCAAGAGACCCAGTACTTC.